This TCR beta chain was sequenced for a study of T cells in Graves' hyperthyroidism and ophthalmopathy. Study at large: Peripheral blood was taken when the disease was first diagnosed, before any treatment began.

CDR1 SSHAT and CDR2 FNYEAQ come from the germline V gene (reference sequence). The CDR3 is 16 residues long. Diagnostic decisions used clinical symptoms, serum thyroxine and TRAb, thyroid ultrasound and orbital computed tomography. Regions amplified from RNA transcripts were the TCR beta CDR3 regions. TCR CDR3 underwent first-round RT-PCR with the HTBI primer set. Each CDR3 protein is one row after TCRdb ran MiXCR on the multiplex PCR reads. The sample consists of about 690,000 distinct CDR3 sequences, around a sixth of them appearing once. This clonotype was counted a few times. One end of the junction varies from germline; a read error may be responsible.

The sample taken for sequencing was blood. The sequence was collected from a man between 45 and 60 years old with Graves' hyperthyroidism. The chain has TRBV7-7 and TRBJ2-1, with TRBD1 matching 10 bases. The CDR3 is CASSSRTGGTYNEQFF. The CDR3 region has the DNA TGTGCTAGCAGCTCACGGACAGGGGGAACGTACAATGAGCAGTTCTTC.